This T cell receptor beta chain appears in the sequencing data of a study of blood T cells in healthy people across ages. Whole-study findings and limits: Estimated diversity across one million T cells was deemed an underestimate.

Each individual donor underwent a draw of roughly 10 milliliters of peripheral blood. A J-beta primer mix and a sample-barcoded 5' primer were used in a second PCR of roughly 6 to 12 cycles. TCRdb reprocessed the 5' RACE reads via MiXCR and lists one record per CDR3 protein. The sample includes 450,000 to 700,000 distinct CDR3 sequences, approximately 25% of them seen just once. This clonotype was recorded a few times. Its antigen is unidentified. CDR3 length: 17 amino acids. V lost 4 bases to trimming and J lost 4 bases; unmatched junction nucleotides: 15. Germline CDR1 and CDR2: SQVTM and ANQGSEA. This TCR was recovered from a woman in her 70s in good health. The chain uses TRBV29-1 and TRBJ2-5; 10 positions match TRBD1. The sample was blood. CDR3 region: CSVGGPGQGRGIETQYF. The CDR3 DNA follows: TGCAGCGTTGGGGGCCCGGGACAGGGGAGGGGTATAGAGACCCAGTACTTC.